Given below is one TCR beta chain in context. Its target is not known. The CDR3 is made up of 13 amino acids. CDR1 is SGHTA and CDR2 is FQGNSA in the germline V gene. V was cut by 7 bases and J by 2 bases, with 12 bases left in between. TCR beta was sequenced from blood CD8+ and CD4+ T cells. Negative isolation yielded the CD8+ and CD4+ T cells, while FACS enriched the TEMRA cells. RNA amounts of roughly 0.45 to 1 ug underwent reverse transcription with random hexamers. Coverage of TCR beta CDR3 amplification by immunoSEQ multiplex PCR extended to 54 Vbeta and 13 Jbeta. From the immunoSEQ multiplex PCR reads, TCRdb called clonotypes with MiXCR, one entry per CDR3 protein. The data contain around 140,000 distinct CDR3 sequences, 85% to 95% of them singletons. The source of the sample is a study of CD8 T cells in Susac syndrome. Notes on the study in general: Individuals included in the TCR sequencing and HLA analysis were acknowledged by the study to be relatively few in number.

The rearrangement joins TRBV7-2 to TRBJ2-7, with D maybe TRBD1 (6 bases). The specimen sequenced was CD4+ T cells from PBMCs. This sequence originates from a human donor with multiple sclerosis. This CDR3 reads CASTPQGPYEQYF. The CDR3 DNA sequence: TGTGCCAGCACCCCCCAGGGGCCCTACGAGCAGTACTTC.